The 11 T cell receptor beta chains below come from one sample, sequenced in a study of T cell repertoires in aging, cancer and after chemotherapy. TRB rearrangements spanning V, D and J were amplified using mixed TRB-A/B primers. TCRdb processed the multiplex PCR reads anew with MiXCR; each CDR3 protein has one entry. This sample carries about 3,100 distinct CDR3 sequences, under 40% of them seen once, and the ten largest clones take roughly a tenth. TCR beta rearrangements were amplified from peripheral blood genomic DNA. The sequencing sample was made of blood. The receptors shown here come from a human donor with a solid tumor.

The V and J genes are TRBV19 and TRBJ1-2; the D gene is possibly TRBD1 (5 bases). Germline CDR1 reads LNHDA; CDR2 reads SQIVND (reference sequence). The CDR3 is 13 residues long. Trimming pared 6 bases from V and 3 bases from J, leaving 11 bases between. CDR3 sequence reads: CASSPQGYYGYTF. CDR3 DNA sequence: TGTGCCAGTAGCCCTCAGGGATACTATGGCTACACCTTC.

The chain joins TRBV20-1 to TRBJ1-2; no clear D gene. CDR1 is DFQATT and CDR2 is SNEGSKA in the germline V gene (reference sequence). This CDR3 comprises 11 residues. V lost 5 bases and J lost 3, with 7 bases in between. Here the CDR3 DNA reads TGCAGTGCTCGCTCAGACTATGGCTACACCTTC. Translating gives CSARSDYGYTF.

The rearrangement uses TRBV6-1 and TRBJ2-4; weak D call: TRBD1 (6 bases). Between the trimmed V and J ends, which lost 6 bases and 0 bases, there was a span of 12 bases. This CDR3 spans 15 amino acids. In germline, CDR1 is MNHNS, CDR2 SASEGT. CDR3 coding DNA: TGTGCCAGCAGGAGGGACATTATAGCCAAAAACATTCAGTACTTC. This translates into CASRRDIIAKNIQYF.

The rearrangement joins TRBV24-1 to TRBJ2-1, with 9 nucleotides matching TRBD2. Unmatched junction bases numbered 7, after V lost 3 bases and J lost 11 bases. Per the germline V gene, CDR1 is KGHDR and CDR2 is SFDVKD. There are 14 residues in the CDR3. The CDR3 sequence is CATSDPSGGSKQFF. The CDR3 DNA reads TGTGCCACCAGTGATCCCAGCGGGGGGTCTAAGCAGTTCTTC.

In this sample, this clonotype is medium-sized. The chain has TRBV15 and TRBJ2-7; 12 bases line up with TRBD2. This CDR3 is 16 amino acids long. Germline assignment: CDR1 LNHNV and CDR2 YYDKDF (reference sequence). V was pared by 4 bases and J by 4 bases, with 8 bases of the junction left unmatched. CDR3 in amino acids: CATSTGLAGGPYEQYF. CDR3 sequence (DNA): TGTGCCACCAGCACCGGTCTAGCGGGAGGGCCTTACGAGCAGTACTTC.

On this clonotype itself: One base away lies a much larger clone, so this may be a sequencing read error. V is TRBV11-1 and J is TRBJ2-1; D is unresolved. This CDR3 contains 14 residues. From germline, CDR1 is SGHAT and CDR2 FQDESV (reference sequence). CDR3 in DNA: TGTGCCAGCAGCGAAGGGCTCAGCAACAATAAGCAGTTCTTC. Encoded protein: CASSEGLSNNKQFF.

This chain connects TRBV19 to TRBJ2-1; 12 bases are a match to TRBD2. V lost 3 bases, J lost 2 bases, and 11 bases stayed unmatched. This CDR3 comprises 19 residues. Germline-derived CDR1 and CDR2 are LNHDA and SQIVND (reference sequence). CDR3 region: CASSISASGGGNPYNEQFF. DNA for the CDR3: TGTGCCAGTAGTATTTCGGCTAGCGGGGGGGGAAATCCCTACAATGAGCAGTTCTTC.

The chain carries TRBV6-2 or TRBV6-3 and TRBJ1-1, with 12 bases lining up with TRBD1. Trimming took 5 bases from V and 4 from J; bases not matched to a gene: 2. Germline CDR1 reads MNHEY; CDR2 reads SVGEGT. The CDR3 is 14 amino acids. The CDR3, as DNA: TGTGCCAGCAGTAGGGACAGGGGGCTCACTGAAGCTTTCTTT. Protein product: CASSRDRGLTEAFF.

The gene calls are TRBV6-5 and TRBJ2-7, with 7 bases identical to TRBD1. CDR1 MNHEY and CDR2 SVGAGI come from the germline V gene. The J segment lost 0 bases and the V segment lost 0 bases, leaving 5 bases of the junction unmatched. The CDR3 has 16 amino acids. CDR3 nucleotide sequence: TGTGCCAGCAGTTACTCCCGGACAGGTGACTCCTACGAGCAGTACTTC. As protein: CASSYSRTGDSYEQYF.

This rearrangement joins TRBV6-1 to TRBJ1-3; D remains ambiguous. The ends were cut back, 5 bases at V and 1 base at J, with 9 bases in the middle. Germline-derived CDR1 and CDR2 are MNHNS and SASEGT. CDR3 length equals 14 residues. The CDR3 sequence: CASSPLPSGNTIYF. The CDR3 DNA reads TGTGCCAGCAGTCCCCTTCCGTCTGGAAACACCATATATTTT.

Only a few counts were recorded for this clonotype. CDR3 sequence reads: CASSLQSGTAYEQYF. DNA for the CDR3: TGTGCCAGCAGTCTCCAATCCGGGACAGCCTACGAGCAGTACTTC. The chain is built from TRBV27 and TRBJ2-7, with 7 bases matching TRBD1. Germline loops: CDR1 MNHEY, CDR2 SMNVEV (reference sequence). The CDR3 is 15 amino acids. V trimming: 5 bases; J trimming: 2 bases; junction bases outside the gene matches: 9.